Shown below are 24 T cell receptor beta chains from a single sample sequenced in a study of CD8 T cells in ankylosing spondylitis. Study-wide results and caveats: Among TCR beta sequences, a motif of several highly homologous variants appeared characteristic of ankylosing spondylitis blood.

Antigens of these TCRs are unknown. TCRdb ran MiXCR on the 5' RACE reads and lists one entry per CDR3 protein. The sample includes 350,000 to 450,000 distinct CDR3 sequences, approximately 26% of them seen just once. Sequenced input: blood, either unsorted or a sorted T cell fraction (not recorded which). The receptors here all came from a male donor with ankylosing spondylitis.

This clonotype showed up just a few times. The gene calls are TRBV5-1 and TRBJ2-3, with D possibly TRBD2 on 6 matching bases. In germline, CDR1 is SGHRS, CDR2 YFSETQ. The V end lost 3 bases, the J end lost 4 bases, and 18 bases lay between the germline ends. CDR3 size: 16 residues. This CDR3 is CASSYLPNGRADTQYF. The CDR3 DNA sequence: TGCGCCAGCAGCTATCTACCTAACGGGAGAGCAGATACGCAGTATTTT.

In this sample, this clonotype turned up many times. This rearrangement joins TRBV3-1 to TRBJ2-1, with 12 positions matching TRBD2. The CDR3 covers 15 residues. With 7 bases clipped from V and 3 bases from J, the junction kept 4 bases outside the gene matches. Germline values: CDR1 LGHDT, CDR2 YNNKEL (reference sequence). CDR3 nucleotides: TGTGCCAGCAAGCTAGCGGGAGGGGACTACAATGAGCAGTTCTTC. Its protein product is CASKLAGGDYNEQFF.

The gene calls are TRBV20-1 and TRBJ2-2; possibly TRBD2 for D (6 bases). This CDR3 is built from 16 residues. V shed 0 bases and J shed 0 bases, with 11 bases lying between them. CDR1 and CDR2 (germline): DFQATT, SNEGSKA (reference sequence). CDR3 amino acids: CSARDGAGPNTGELFF. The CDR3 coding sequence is TGCAGTGCTAGAGATGGTGCGGGACCGAACACCGGGGAGCTGTTTTTT.

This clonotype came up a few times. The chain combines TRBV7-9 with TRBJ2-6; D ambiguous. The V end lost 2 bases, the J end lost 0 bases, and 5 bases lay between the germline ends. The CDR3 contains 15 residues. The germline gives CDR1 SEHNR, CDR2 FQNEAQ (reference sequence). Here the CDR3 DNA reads TGTGCCAGCAGCTTATCGACCTCTGGGGCCAACGTCCTGACTTTC. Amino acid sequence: CASSLSTSGANVLTF. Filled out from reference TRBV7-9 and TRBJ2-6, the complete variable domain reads DTGVSQNPRHKITKRGQNVTFRCDPISEHNRLYWYRQTLGQGPEFLTYFQNEAQLEKSRLLSDRFSAERPKGSFSTLEIQRTEQGDSAMYLCASSLSTSGANVLTFGAGSRLTVL.

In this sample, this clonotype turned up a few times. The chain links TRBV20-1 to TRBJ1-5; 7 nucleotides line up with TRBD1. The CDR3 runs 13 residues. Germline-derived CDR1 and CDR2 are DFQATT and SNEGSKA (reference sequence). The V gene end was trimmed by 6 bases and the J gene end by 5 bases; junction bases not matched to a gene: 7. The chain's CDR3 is CSAPDRTDQPQHF. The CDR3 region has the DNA TGCAGTGCCCCGGACAGGACCGATCAGCCCCAGCATTTT.

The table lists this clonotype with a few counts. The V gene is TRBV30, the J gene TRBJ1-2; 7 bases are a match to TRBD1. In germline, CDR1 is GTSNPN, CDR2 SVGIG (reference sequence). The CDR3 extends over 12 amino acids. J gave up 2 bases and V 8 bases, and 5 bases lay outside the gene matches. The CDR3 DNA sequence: TGTGCCCGGACAGGCACGAACTATGGCTACACCTTC. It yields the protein CARTGTNYGYTF.

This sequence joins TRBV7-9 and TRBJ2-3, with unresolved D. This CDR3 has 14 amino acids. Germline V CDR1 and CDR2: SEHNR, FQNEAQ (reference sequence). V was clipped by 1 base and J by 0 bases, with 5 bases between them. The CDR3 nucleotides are TGTGCCAGCAGCTTAGGCTACAGCACAGATACGCAGTATTTT. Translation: CASSLGYSTDTQYF.

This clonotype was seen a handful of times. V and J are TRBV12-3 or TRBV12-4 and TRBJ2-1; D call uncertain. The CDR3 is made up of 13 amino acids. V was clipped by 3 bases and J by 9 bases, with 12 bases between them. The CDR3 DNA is TGTGCCAGCAGTTTGGCTAGTGTCACTGAGCAGTTCTTC. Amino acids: CASSLASVTEQFF.

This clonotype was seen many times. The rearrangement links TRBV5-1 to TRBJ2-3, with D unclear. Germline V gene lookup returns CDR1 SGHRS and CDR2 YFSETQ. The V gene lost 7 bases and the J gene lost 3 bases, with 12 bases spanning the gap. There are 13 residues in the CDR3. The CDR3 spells CASAQDGTDTQYF. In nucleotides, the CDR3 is TGCGCCAGCGCCCAGGACGGAACAGATACGCAGTATTTT. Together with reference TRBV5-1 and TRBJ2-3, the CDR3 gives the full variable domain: KAGVTQTPRYLIKTRGQQVTLSCSPISGHRSVSWYQQTPGQGLQFLFEYFSETQRNKGNFPGRFSGRQFSNSRSEMNVSTLELGDSALYLCASAQDGTDTQYFGPGTRLTVL.

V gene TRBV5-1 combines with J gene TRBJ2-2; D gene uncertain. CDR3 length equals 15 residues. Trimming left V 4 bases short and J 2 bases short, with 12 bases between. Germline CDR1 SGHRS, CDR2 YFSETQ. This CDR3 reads CASSPTPANTGELFF. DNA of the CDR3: TGCGCCAGCAGCCCGACCCCGGCTAACACCGGGGAGCTGTTTTTT.

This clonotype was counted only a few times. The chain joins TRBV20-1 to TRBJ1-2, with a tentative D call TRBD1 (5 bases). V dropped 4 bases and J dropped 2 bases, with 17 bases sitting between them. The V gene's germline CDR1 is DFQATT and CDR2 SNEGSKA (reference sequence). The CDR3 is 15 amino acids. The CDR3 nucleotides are TGCAGTGCTAACCCGGAGGGCAGGGTGAACTATGGCTACACCTTC. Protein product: CSANPEGRVNYGYTF.

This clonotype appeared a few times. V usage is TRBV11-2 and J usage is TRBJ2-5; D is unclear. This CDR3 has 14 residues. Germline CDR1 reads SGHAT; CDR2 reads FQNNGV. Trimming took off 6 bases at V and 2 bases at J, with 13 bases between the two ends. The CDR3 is CASSERIGQETQYF. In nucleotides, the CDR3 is TGTGCCAGCAGTGAAAGGATAGGTCAAGAGACCCAGTACTTC.

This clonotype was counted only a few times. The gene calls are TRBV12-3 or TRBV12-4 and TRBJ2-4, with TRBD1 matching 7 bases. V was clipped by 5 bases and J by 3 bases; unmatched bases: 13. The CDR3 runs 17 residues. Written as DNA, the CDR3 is TGTGCCAGCAGTCCGGAAAGGGGGCGAAGATTCAAAAACATTCAGTACTTC. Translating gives CASSPERGRRFKNIQYF.

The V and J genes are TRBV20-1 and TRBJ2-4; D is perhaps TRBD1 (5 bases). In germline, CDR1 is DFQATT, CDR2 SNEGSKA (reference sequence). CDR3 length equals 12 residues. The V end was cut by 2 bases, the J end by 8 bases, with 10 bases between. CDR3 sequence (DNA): TGCAGTGCTAGAACCCTAGGGGACATTCAGTACTTC. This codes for CSARTLGDIQYF.

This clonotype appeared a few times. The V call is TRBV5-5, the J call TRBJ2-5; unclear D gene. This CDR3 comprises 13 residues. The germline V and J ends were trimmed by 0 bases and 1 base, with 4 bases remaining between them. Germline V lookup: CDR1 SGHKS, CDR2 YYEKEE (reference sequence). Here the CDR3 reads CASSLEFQETQYF. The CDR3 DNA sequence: TGTGCCAGCAGCTTGGAGTTCCAAGAGACCCAGTACTTC.

The CDR3 DNA reads as TGTGCCAGCAGTTTAGATGGCGGGGGGGGCGGGAATGAGCAGTTCTTC. Translation gives CASSLDGGGGGNEQFF. The gene calls are TRBV12-3 or TRBV12-4 and TRBJ2-1; 9 nucleotides line up with TRBD2. With 1 base clipped from V and 7 bases from J, the junction kept 8 bases outside the gene matches. This CDR3 region has 16 residues.

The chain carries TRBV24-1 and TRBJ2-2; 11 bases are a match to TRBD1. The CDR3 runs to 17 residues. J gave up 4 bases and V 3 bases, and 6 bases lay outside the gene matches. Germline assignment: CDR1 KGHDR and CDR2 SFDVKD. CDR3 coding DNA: TGTGCCACCAGTGATGCGGGACAGGGGGTCTTCACCGGGGAGCTGTTTTTT. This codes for CATSDAGQGVFTGELFF.

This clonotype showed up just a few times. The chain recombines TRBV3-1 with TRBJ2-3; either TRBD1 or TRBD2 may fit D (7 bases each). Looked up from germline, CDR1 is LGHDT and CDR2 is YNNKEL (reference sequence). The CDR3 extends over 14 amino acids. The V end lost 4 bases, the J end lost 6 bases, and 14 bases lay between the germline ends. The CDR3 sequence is CASSPQGGRDTQYF. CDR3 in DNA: TGTGCCAGCAGCCCCCAGGGGGGGCGGGATACGCAGTATTTT.

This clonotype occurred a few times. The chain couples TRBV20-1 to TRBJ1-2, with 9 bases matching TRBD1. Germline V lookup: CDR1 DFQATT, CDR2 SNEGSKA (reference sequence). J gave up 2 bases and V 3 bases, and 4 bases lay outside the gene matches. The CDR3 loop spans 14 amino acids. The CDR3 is CSASNRGRNYGYTF. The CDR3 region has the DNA TGCAGTGCTAGCAACAGGGGGCGCAACTATGGCTACACCTTC.

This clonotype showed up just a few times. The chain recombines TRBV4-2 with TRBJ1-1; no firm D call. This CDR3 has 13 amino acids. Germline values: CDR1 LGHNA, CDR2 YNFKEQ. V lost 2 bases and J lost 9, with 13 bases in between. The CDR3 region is CASSQSEWQQAFF. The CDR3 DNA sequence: TGTGCCAGCAGCCAATCAGAGTGGCAGCAAGCTTTCTTT.

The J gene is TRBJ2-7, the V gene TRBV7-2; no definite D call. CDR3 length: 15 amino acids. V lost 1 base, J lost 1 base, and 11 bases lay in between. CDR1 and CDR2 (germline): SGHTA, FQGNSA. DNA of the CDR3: TGTGCCAGCAGCTTAGTGGTCAGCGTTTCCTACGAGCAGTACTTC. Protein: CASSLVVSVSYEQYF.

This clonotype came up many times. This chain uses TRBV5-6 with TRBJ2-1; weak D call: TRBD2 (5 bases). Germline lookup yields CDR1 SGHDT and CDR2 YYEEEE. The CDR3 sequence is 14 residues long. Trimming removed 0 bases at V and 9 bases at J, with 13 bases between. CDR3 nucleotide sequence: TGTGCCAGCAGCTTGGGGCCCACTGAGGGTGAGCAGTTCTTC. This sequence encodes CASSLGPTEGEQFF.

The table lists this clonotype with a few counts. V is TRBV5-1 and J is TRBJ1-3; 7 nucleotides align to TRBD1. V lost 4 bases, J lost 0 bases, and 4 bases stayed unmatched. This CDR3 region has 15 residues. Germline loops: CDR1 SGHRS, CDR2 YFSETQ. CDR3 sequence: CASSRGQASGNTIYF. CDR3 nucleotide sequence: TGCGCCAGCAGCCGCGGACAGGCCTCTGGAAACACCATATATTTT. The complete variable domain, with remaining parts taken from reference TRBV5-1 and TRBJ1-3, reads KAGVTQTPRYLIKTRGQQVTLSCSPISGHRSVSWYQQTPGQGLQFLFEYFSETQRNKGNFPGRFSGRQFSNSRSEMNVSTLELGDSALYLCASSRGQASGNTIYFGEGSWLTVV.

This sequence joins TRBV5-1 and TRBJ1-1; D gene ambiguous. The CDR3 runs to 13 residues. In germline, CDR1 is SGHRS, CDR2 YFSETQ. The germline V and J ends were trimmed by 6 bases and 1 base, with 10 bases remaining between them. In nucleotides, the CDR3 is TGCGCCAGCACCCTTCGGGAGAACACTGAAGCTTTCTTT. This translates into CASTLRENTEAFF.